The rows below give T cell receptor beta chains drawn from one sample of a study of blood T cell repertoires in COVID-19. Clones were sequenced by immunoSEQ multiplex PCR, and TCRdb holds only the in-frame ones, with some missing. The table shows more than 35,000 clones, with approximately 78% occurring only once. Sequencing was done on a sample of peripheral blood. These receptors all come from a man aged 65-85 years with acute or convalescent COVID-19. Both conserved end residues are part of each CDR3. A D gene is named only where the DNA matches it firmly. Part of the rows lack a size; the others show once, few, many or a class for expanded clones.

CDR3 protein: CASSITAAVSNTGELFF
CDR3 DNA: TGTGCCAGTAGTATCACGGCAGCGGTTTCGAACACCGGGGAGCTGTTTTTT
V gene: TRBV19
clone size: .
J gene: TRBJ2-2
D gene: .

CDR3 protein: CASSFDTIRYEQYF
CDR3 DNA: TGTGCCAGCAGCTTCGACACCATTCGCTACGAGCAGTACTTC
V gene: TRBV6-2/TRBV6-3
clone size: .
J gene: TRBJ2-7
D gene: .

CDR3 protein: CASSFPGGQFF
CDR3 DNA: TGTGCCAGCAGCTTCCCCGGGGGGCAGTTCTTC
V gene: TRBV7-2
clone size: .
J gene: TRBJ2-1
D gene: .

CDR3 protein: CASSLDRGAQETQYF
CDR3 DNA: TGTGCCAGCAGCTTAGATCGGGGGGCCCAGGAGACCCAGTACTTC
V gene: TRBV7-6
clone size: .
J gene: TRBJ2-5
D gene: .

CDR3 protein: CASSMAGSSYGYTF
CDR3 DNA: TGTGCCAGTAGTATGGCAGGGTCAAGCTATGGCTACACCTTC
V gene: TRBV19
clone size: .
J gene: TRBJ1-2
D gene: .

CDR3 protein: CASSPTGTSSEQYF
CDR3 DNA: TGTGCCAGCAGCCCCACCGGAACTAGCAGCGAGCAGTACTTC
V gene: TRBV9
clone size: .
J gene: TRBJ2-7
D gene: .

CDR3 protein: CASSLAGTAGNEQYF
CDR3 DNA: TGTGCCAGCAGCTTAGCAGGGACAGCAGGAAACGAGCAGTACTTC
V gene: TRBV7-2
clone size: .
J gene: TRBJ2-7
D gene: TRBD1

CDR3 protein: CASSSFRVQPQHF
CDR3 DNA: TGTGCCAGTAGTTCGTTCAGGGTTCAGCCCCAGCATTTT
V gene: TRBV19
clone size: .
J gene: TRBJ1-5
D gene: .

CDR3 protein: CASSFTRAATNEKLFF
CDR3 DNA: TGTGCCAGCAGTTTTACCCGTGCGGCAACTAATGAAAAACTGTTTTTT
V gene: TRBV27
clone size: few
J gene: TRBJ1-4
D gene: .

CDR3 protein: CASRQTGGLSNQPQHF
CDR3 DNA: TGTGCCAGCAGGCAGACAGGGGGCTTGAGCAATCAGCCCCAGCATTTT
V gene: TRBV7-2
clone size: .
J gene: TRBJ1-5
D gene: TRBD1

CDR3 protein: CASSLTETNTGELFF
CDR3 DNA: TGTGCCAGCAGCTTAACTGAAACGAACACCGGGGAGCTGTTTTTT
V gene: TRBV11-2
clone size: .
J gene: TRBJ2-2
D gene: .

CDR3 protein: CASSPDPGGNYGYTF
CDR3 DNA: TGTGCCAGCTCACCCGATCCCGGGGGAAACTATGGCTACACCTTC
V gene: TRBV18
clone size: .
J gene: TRBJ1-2
D gene: .

CDR3 protein: CASSLSVDSPLHF
CDR3 DNA: TGTGCCAGCAGCTTATCAGTCGATTCACCCCTCCACTTT
V gene: TRBV7-9
clone size: few
J gene: TRBJ1-6
D gene: .

CDR3 protein: CASCLQANTEAFF
CDR3 DNA: TGTGCCAGCTGCTTACAGGCGAACACTGAAGCTTTCTTT
V gene: TRBV28
clone size: .
J gene: TRBJ1-1
D gene: .

CDR3 protein: CASSLAYSTSGKTGELFF
CDR3 DNA: TGTGCCAGCAGTTTAGCCTACTCCACTAGCGGGAAAACCGGGGAGCTGTTTTTT
V gene: TRBV28
clone size: .
J gene: TRBJ2-2
D gene: TRBD2

CDR3 protein: CASSPRQGNRDEQYF
CDR3 DNA: TGTGCCAGCAGCCCCCGGCAGGGGAACAGGGACGAGCAGTACTTC
V gene: TRBV14
clone size: .
J gene: TRBJ2-7
D gene: .

CDR3 protein: CASSLQLAGSYEQYF
CDR3 DNA: TGTGCCAGCAGCTTACAACTAGCGGGATCCTACGAGCAGTACTTC
V gene: TRBV7-2
clone size: .
J gene: TRBJ2-7
D gene: TRBD2

CDR3 protein: CASSYSGGTYEQYF
CDR3 DNA: TGTGCCAGCAGTTACTCTGGGGGGACCTACGAGCAGTACTTC
V gene: TRBV6-5
clone size: .
J gene: TRBJ2-7
D gene: .

CDR3 protein: CASSVGQGRTFF
CDR3 DNA: TGTGCCAGCAGCGTAGGGCAGGGGCGGACTTTCTTT
V gene: TRBV9
clone size: .
J gene: TRBJ1-1
D gene: .

CDR3 protein: CATSSNRGNTIYF
CDR3 DNA: TGTGCCACCAGCAGTAACAGGGGAAACACCATATATTTT
V gene: TRBV15
clone size: .
J gene: TRBJ1-3
D gene: .

CDR3 protein: CASSYSTDRRYTF
CDR3 DNA: TGTGCCAGCAGTTACTCGACGGACAGGCGCTACACCTTC
V gene: TRBV6-2/TRBV6-3
clone size: few
J gene: TRBJ1-2
D gene: TRBD1

CDR3 protein: CASSLDTQGAGEKLFF
CDR3 DNA: TGCGCCAGCAGCTTGGACACTCAGGGGGCCGGTGAAAAACTGTTTTTT
V gene: TRBV5-1
clone size: .
J gene: TRBJ1-4
D gene: TRBD1

CDR3 protein: CASSDHKTSGGVTDTQYF
CDR3 DNA: TGCGCCAGCAGCGACCATAAGACTAGCGGGGGGGTCACAGATACGCAGTATTTT
V gene: TRBV5-1
clone size: once
J gene: TRBJ2-3
D gene: TRBD2

CDR3 protein: CASEDRGVPGELFF
CDR3 DNA: TGTGCCAGTGAGGACAGGGGAGTCCCCGGGGAGCTGTTTTTT
V gene: TRBV6-5
clone size: .
J gene: TRBJ2-2
D gene: TRBD1

CDR3 protein: CASSSAAGLTAQHF
CDR3 DNA: TGTGCCAGCAGCAGTGCAGCAGGGTTAACGGCCCAGCATTTT
V gene: TRBV7-9
clone size: .
J gene: TRBJ1-5
D gene: .

CDR3 protein: CASSFFSGSRDEQFF
CDR3 DNA: TGTGCCAGCAGCTTCTTTAGCGGGAGTCGGGATGAGCAGTTCTTC
V gene: TRBV11-2
clone size: .
J gene: TRBJ2-1
D gene: TRBD2

CDR3 protein: CASSPLRGGSYNEQFF
CDR3 DNA: TGCGCCAGCAGCCCTCTAAGGGGGGGCTCCTACAATGAGCAGTTCTTC
V gene: TRBV4-1
clone size: .
J gene: TRBJ2-1
D gene: .

CDR3 protein: CASRDTGGSATEAFF
CDR3 DNA: TGCGCCAGCAGAGACACAGGGGGCTCGGCCACTGAAGCTTTCTTT
V gene: TRBV10-2
clone size: few
J gene: TRBJ1-1
D gene: TRBD1

CDR3 protein: CSVLSTGRGQPQHF
CDR3 DNA: TGCAGCGTCCTTTCGACAGGGAGAGGTCAGCCCCAGCATTTT
V gene: TRBV29-1
clone size: .
J gene: TRBJ1-5
D gene: TRBD1

CDR3 protein: CASSINRAGNTIYF
CDR3 DNA: TGTGCCAGTAGTATAAACAGGGCTGGAAACACCATATATTTT
V gene: TRBV19
clone size: .
J gene: TRBJ1-3
D gene: .

CDR3 protein: CASSPTARQSPPYEQYF
CDR3 DNA: TGTGCCAGCAGCCCAACCGCTAGACAGAGTCCTCCCTACGAGCAGTACTTC
V gene: TRBV9
clone size: .
J gene: TRBJ2-7
D gene: .

CDR3 protein: CASSSTSGSYNEQFF
CDR3 DNA: TGTGCCAGCAGCTCGACTAGCGGGAGCTACAATGAGCAGTTCTTC
V gene: TRBV7-2
clone size: .
J gene: TRBJ2-1
D gene: TRBD2

CDR3 protein: CASSPQGIGNTIYF
CDR3 DNA: TGTGCCAGCAGCCCACAGGGGATCGGAAACACCATATATTTT
V gene: TRBV6-5
clone size: .
J gene: TRBJ1-3
D gene: TRBD1

CDR3 protein: CASSYSTIARGYEQYF
CDR3 DNA: TGTGCCAGCAGTTACTCCACGATAGCACGGGGTTACGAGCAGTACTTC
V gene: TRBV6-2/TRBV6-3
clone size: .
J gene: TRBJ2-7
D gene: .

CDR3 protein: CASSSPYDGYEQYF
CDR3 DNA: TGTGCCAGCAGCTCACCATATGACGGGTACGAGCAGTACTTC
V gene: TRBV7-9
clone size: .
J gene: TRBJ2-7
D gene: .

CDR3 protein: CASSLVGNTEAFF
CDR3 DNA: TGTGCCAGCAGCTTAGTCGGGAACACTGAAGCTTTCTTT
V gene: TRBV11-2
clone size: .
J gene: TRBJ1-1
D gene: .

CDR3 protein: CASSVDREWYEQYF
CDR3 DNA: TGTGCCAGCAGCGTAGACAGGGAATGGTACGAGCAGTACTTC
V gene: TRBV9
clone size: .
J gene: TRBJ2-7
D gene: .

CDR3 protein: CASSQDLRRLNTEAFF
CDR3 DNA: TGTGCCAGCAGCCAAGATCTCAGGAGGTTGAACACTGAAGCTTTCTTT
V gene: TRBV14
clone size: .
J gene: TRBJ1-1
D gene: .

CDR3 protein: CASSVTVGNEQFF
CDR3 DNA: TGCGCCAGCAGCGTGACAGTAGGCAATGAGCAGTTCTTC
V gene: TRBV10-1
clone size: .
J gene: TRBJ2-1
D gene: .

CDR3 protein: CASSFGQTYGYTF
CDR3 DNA: TGTGCCAGTAGTTTCGGACAGACCTATGGCTACACCTTC
V gene: TRBV19
clone size: .
J gene: TRBJ1-2
D gene: .

CDR3 protein: CSVVARNPTDTQYF
CDR3 DNA: TGCAGCGTTGTGGCTCGTAACCCCACAGATACGCAGTATTTT
V gene: TRBV29-1
clone size: .
J gene: TRBJ2-3
D gene: .

CDR3 protein: CASSPRTGLLGEQYF
CDR3 DNA: TGTGCCAGCAGTCCTCGGACAGGTCTCTTGGGGGAGCAGTACTTC
V gene: TRBV27
clone size: .
J gene: TRBJ2-7
D gene: TRBD1

CDR3 protein: CAIGEAGPNSPLHF
CDR3 DNA: TGTGCCATCGGAGAGGCAGGGCCTAATTCACCCCTCCACTTT
V gene: TRBV10-3
clone size: .
J gene: TRBJ1-6
D gene: .

CDR3 protein: CASSQEGVGYTF
CDR3 DNA: TGCGCCAGCAGCCAAGAAGGGGTCGGCTACACCTTC
V gene: TRBV4-1
clone size: .
J gene: TRBJ1-2
D gene: .

CDR3 protein: CASSQRPGQVFAYEQYF
CDR3 DNA: TGTGCCAGCAGCCAACGTCCGGGACAGGTCTTCGCCTACGAGCAGTACTTC
V gene: TRBV7-2
clone size: .
J gene: TRBJ2-7
D gene: TRBD1

CDR3 protein: CASSRDRVSPLHF
CDR3 DNA: TGTGCCAGCAGCCGGGACAGGGTTTCACCCCTCCACTTT
V gene: TRBV25-1
clone size: once
J gene: TRBJ1-6
D gene: TRBD1

CDR3 protein: CASSSRVDNEQFF
CDR3 DNA: TGTGCCAGCAGCAGCAGGGTGGACAATGAGCAGTTCTTC
V gene: TRBV11-3
clone size: .
J gene: TRBJ2-1
D gene: .

CDR3 protein: CASSYRGSNSPLHF
CDR3 DNA: TGTGCCAGCAGTTACAGGGGCAGTAATTCACCCCTCCACTTT
V gene: TRBV6-5
clone size: .
J gene: TRBJ1-6
D gene: .

CDR3 protein: CASSLAGSTDTQYF
CDR3 DNA: TGTGCCAGCAGTCTAGCGGGTAGCACAGATACGCAGTATTTT
V gene: TRBV6-2/TRBV6-3
clone size: .
J gene: TRBJ2-3
D gene: TRBD2

CDR3 protein: CASRAPAAAEAFF
CDR3 DNA: TGTGCCAGCAGGGCACCGGCGGCAGCTGAAGCTTTCTTT
V gene: TRBV7-2
clone size: .
J gene: TRBJ1-1
D gene: .

CDR3 protein: CASSDSWTGGVHF
CDR3 DNA: TGTGCCAGCAGCGATAGTTGGACAGGGGGAGTGCATTTT
V gene: TRBV6-5
clone size: .
J gene: TRBJ1-5
D gene: TRBD1

CDR3 protein: CASSYSNNYGYTF
CDR3 DNA: TGTGCCAGCAGCTACAGCAACAACTATGGCTACACCTTC
V gene: TRBV7-9
clone size: .
J gene: TRBJ1-2
D gene: .